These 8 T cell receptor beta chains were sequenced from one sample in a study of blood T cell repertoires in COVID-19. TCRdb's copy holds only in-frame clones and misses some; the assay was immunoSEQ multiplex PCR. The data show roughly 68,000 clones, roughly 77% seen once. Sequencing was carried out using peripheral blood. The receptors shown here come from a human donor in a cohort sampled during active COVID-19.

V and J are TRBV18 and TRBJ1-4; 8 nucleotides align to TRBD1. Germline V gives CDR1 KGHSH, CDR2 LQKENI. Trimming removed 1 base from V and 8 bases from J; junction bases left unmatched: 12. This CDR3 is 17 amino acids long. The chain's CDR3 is CASSPREGQGAGEKLFF. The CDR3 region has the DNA TGTGCCAGCTCACCACGAGAAGGACAGGGAGCGGGAGAAAAACTGTTTTTT.

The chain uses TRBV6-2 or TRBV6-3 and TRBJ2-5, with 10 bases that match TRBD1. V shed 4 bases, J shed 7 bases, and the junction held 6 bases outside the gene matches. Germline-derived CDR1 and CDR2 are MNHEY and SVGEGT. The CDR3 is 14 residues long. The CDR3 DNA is TGTGCCAGCAGTTCGACCGGACAGGGGGGGACCCAGTACTTC. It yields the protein CASSSTGQGGTQYF.

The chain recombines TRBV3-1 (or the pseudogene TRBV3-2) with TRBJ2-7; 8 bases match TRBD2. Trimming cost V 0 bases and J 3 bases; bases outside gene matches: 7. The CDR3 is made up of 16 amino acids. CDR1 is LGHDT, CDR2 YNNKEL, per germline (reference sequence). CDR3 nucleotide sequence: TGTGCCAGCAGCCAAGAGCCGGGAGGGAAGTTCTACGAGCAGTACTTC. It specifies CASSQEPGGKFYEQYF.

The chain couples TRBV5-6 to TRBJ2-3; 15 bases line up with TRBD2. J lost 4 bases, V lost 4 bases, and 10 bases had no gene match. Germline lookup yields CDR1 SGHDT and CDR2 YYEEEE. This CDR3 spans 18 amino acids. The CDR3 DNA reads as TGTGCCAGCAGCCCGGGACTAGCGGGAGGCCCACTAGCAGATACGCAGTATTTT. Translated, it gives CASSPGLAGGPLADTQYF.

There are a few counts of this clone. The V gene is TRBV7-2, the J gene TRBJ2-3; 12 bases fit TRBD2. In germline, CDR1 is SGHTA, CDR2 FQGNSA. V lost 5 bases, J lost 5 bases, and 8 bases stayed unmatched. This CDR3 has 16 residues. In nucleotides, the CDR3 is TGTGCCAGCAGCGAAACTAGCGGGAGGAGGATAGATACGCAGTATTTT. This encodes CASSETSGRRIDTQYF.

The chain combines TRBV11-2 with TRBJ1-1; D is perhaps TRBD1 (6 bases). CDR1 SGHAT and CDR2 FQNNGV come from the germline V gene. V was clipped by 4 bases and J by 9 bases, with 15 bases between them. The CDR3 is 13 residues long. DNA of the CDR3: TGTGCCAGCAGCTCCTATGGGGGCCCGAAAGCTTTCTTT. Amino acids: CASSSYGGPKAFF.

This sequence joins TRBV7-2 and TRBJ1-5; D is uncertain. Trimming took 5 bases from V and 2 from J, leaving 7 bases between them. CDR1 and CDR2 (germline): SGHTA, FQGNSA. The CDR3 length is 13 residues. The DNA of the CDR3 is TGTGCCAGCAGCCCCTCGGGCAATCAGCCCCAGCATTTT. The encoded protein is CASSPSGNQPQHF.

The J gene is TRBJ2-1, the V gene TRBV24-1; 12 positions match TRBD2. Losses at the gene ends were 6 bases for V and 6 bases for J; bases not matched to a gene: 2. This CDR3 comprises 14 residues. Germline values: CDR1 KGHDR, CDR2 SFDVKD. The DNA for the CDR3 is TGTGCCACCAGTCTAGCGGGAGGGCCCAATGAGCAGTTCTTC. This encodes CATSLAGGPNEQFF.